The 5 T cell receptor beta chains below were found in one sample sequenced in a study of CD8 T cells in Susac syndrome. The RNA input was roughly 0.45 to 1 ug, and it was reverse transcribed with random hexamers. TCRdb recomputed calls from the immunoSEQ multiplex PCR reads with MiXCR, one row per CDR3 protein. Here the sample spans 200,000 to 250,000 distinct CDR3 sequences, approximately 95% being singletons. Sequenced: CD4+ T cells from PBMCs. Every receptor here comes from a human donor with multiple sclerosis.

Only one count was recorded for this clonotype. The chain carries TRBV10-3 and TRBJ1-2; 7 bases map to TRBD1. With 4 bases clipped from V and 4 bases from J, the junction kept 3 bases outside the gene matches. The CDR3 runs to 13 residues. Germline lookup yields CDR1 ENHRY and CDR2 SYGVKD. The CDR3 sequence: CAISGRGLYGYTF. DNA for the CDR3: TGTGCCATCAGTGGGAGGGGGCTCTATGGCTACACCTTC.

The chain joins TRBV19 to TRBJ2-1; D call uncertain. There are 12 residues in the CDR3. Deletions cut 3 bases from V and 9 bases from J, with 9 bases between. Germline CDR1 is LNHDA and CDR2 is SQIVND (reference sequence). The CDR3 sequence is CASSIQPSEQFF. The CDR3 DNA reads as TGTGCCAGTAGTATCCAACCTTCTGAGCAGTTCTTC.

The DNA for the CDR3 is TGCAGCGTTGCTAGCGGGGGGTACAATGAGCAGTTCTTC. It encodes CSVASGGYNEQFF. The chain carries TRBV29-1 and TRBJ2-1, with 11 bases fitting TRBD2. Germline CDR1 and CDR2: SQVTM and ANQGSEA. Trimming at V came to 4 bases and at J to 4 bases, leaving 0 bases not matched to a gene. The CDR3 has 13 residues.

The chain joins TRBV20-1 to TRBJ1-2; the D gene is possibly TRBD1 (5 bases). The CDR3 is 14 amino acids. Looked up from germline, CDR1 is DFQATT and CDR2 is SNEGSKA (reference sequence). Trimming removed 6 bases at V and 2 bases at J, with 16 bases between. In DNA, the CDR3 is TGCAGTGCCTTACCGGGGGTACGCAACTATGGCTACACCTTC. It encodes CSALPGVRNYGYTF.

This clonotype came up once. This rearrangement joins TRBV27 to TRBJ1-2; D remains unclear. Trimming cost V 3 bases and J 6 bases, with 11 bases left between them. The CDR3 loop spans 13 amino acids. Germline CDR1 MNHEY, CDR2 SMNVEV (reference sequence). The CDR3 sequence is CASSFWAGNGYTF. The CDR3 coding sequence is TGTGCCAGCAGTTTTTGGGCTGGGAATGGCTACACCTTC.